The sequence of this T cell receptor (beta chain) was determined in a study of cytomegalovirus exposure and HLA in healthy donors. With V trimmed by 0 bases and J by 6 bases, 6 bases remained unmatched. This CDR3 has 16 residues. Germline-derived CDR1 and CDR2 are LGHNA and YNFKEQ. PCR was performed using 60 Vbeta and 13 Jbeta primers. Some clones are missing from TCRdb's copy, which holds only in-frame ones; the method was immunoSEQ multiplex PCR. The repertoire holds some 150,000 clones, roughly three quarters seen once, with under 2% in the top ten. Sequencing was carried out using PBMCs. The genes are TRBV4-2 and TRBJ2-7; 12 bases match TRBD2. The receptor was derived from a woman in her thirties in good health and CMV-seronegative. In DNA, the CDR3 is TGTGCCAGCAGCCAAGAGTGGACTAGCGGGAAATGCGAGCAGTACTTC. Translation gives CASSQEWTSGKCEQYF.